One sample yielded the 20 T cell receptor beta chains listed below, sequenced in a study of T cell responses to AZD1222 COVID-19 vaccine. Clones were sequenced by immunoSEQ multiplex PCR, and TCRdb holds only the in-frame ones, with some missing. The sample holds about 200,000 clones, roughly 94% seen once. This specimen consisted of peripheral blood, obtained 28 days after the second dose of the MenACWY control vaccine. These receptors were collected from an adult who received the MenACWY meningococcal vaccine as a control.

The CDR3 reads CATSRSNEKLFF. The CDR3 DNA sequence: TGTGCCACCAGCAGAAGCAATGAAAAACTGTTTTTT. The chain uses TRBV15 and TRBJ1-4; unclear D gene. The CDR3 contains 12 residues. Germline V gene data show CDR1 as LNHNV and CDR2 as YYDKDF (reference sequence). The V gene lost 2 bases and the J gene lost 5 bases, with 3 bases spanning the gap.

A remark on this clone: At one boundary the junction diverges from the germline segment, which might be a read error. The genes are TRBV6-4 and TRBJ1-6, with 8 bases fitting TRBD1. This CDR3 spans 12 amino acids. Germline V gives CDR1 MRHNA, CDR2 SNTAGT. This CDR3 is CASRDQGADRAF. The CDR3 nucleotides read TGTGCCAGCAGGGACCAGGGGGCCGACCGTGCCTTT.

V usage is TRBV5-5 and J usage is TRBJ2-7, with TRBD2 matching 10 bases. Trimming took 5 bases from V and 7 from J; bases not matched to a gene: 9. Germline lookup yields CDR1 SGHKS and CDR2 YYEKEE (reference sequence). This CDR3 comprises 14 residues. CDR3 DNA sequence: TGTGCCAGCAGTCCCCTAGCGGGAGCGGGGGAGCAGTACTTC. It yields the protein CASSPLAGAGEQYF.

The J gene is TRBJ2-6, the V gene TRBV5-8; D might be TRBD1 (5 bases). Germline loops: CDR1 SGHTS, CDR2 YDEGEE. Trimming took 3 bases from V and 2 from J, leaving 9 bases between them. CDR3 length: 15 residues. CDR3 region: CASSSAGTGANVLTF. The CDR3 DNA is TGTGCCAGCAGCTCCGCAGGGACTGGGGCCAACGTCCTGACTTTC.

The chain combines TRBV27 with TRBJ2-1, with D hard to call. The CDR3 totals 13 residues. Per germline, CDR1 MNHEY and CDR2 SMNVEV (reference sequence). Trimming took 7 bases from V and 4 from J, leaving 11 bases between them. CDR3 in amino acids: CASKPQPYNEQFF. The CDR3 nucleotides are TGTGCCAGCAAACCCCAGCCTTACAATGAGCAGTTCTTC.

The chain couples TRBV2 to TRBJ2-3, with 8 bases identical to TRBD2. CDR3 length equals 14 residues. J was trimmed by 0 bases and V by 9 bases; bases with no gene match: 5. The germline V gene encodes CDR1 SNHLY and CDR2 FYNNEI. The CDR3: CASLLAESTDTQYF. In DNA, the CDR3 is TGTGCCAGTCTACTAGCGGAGAGCACAGATACGCAGTATTTT.

As DNA, the CDR3 is TGTGCCAGCAGTGATTCGAGGGAAGCTTTCTTT. Its translation: CASSDSREAFF. The chain links TRBV2 to TRBJ1-1; D uncertain. This CDR3 has 11 residues. V shed 3 bases and J shed 8 bases, with 7 bases lying between them. Germline V CDR1 and CDR2: SNHLY, FYNNEI. The full variable domain, rest sourced from reference TRBV2 and TRBJ1-1, is EPEVTQTPSHQVTQMGQEVILRCVPISNHLYFYWYRQILGQKVEFLVSFYNNEISEKSEIFDDQFSVERPDGSNFTLKIRSTKLEDSAMYFCASSDSREAFFGQGTRLTVV.

V usage is TRBV6-5 and J usage is TRBJ1-1; 11 bases are a match to TRBD1. The CDR3 spans 15 residues. The trim removed 6 bases at V and 0 bases at J, leaving 3 bases unmatched. Germline loops: CDR1 MNHEY, CDR2 SVGAGI. The DNA of the CDR3 is TGTGCCAGCAGACCGGACAGGGGGCTGAACACTGAAGCTTTCTTT. Translating it yields CASRPDRGLNTEAFF.

The chain uses TRBV19 and TRBJ1-4; 7 bases align to TRBD1. CDR3 size: 14 residues. Germline assignment: CDR1 LNHDA and CDR2 SQIVND (reference sequence). The V segment lost 5 bases and the J segment 4 bases; nucleotides outside the gene matches: 4. CDR3 loop: CASSQGQVNEKLFF. In DNA form, the CDR3 reads TGTGCCAGTAGTCAAGGACAGGTTAATGAAAAACTGTTTTTT. Full variable domain (rest looked up from reference TRBV19 and TRBJ1-4): DGGITQSPKYLFRKEGQNVTLSCEQNLNHDAMYWYRQDPGQGLRLIYYSQIVNDFQKGDIAEGYSVSREKKESFPLTVTSAQKNPTAFYLCASSQGQVNEKLFFGSGTQLSVL.

The chain is built from TRBV5-1 and TRBJ2-5; tentatively, D is TRBD1 (7 bases). V lost 4 bases and J lost 4, with 20 bases in between. The germline V gene has CDR1 SGHRS and CDR2 YFSETQ. The CDR3 is 16 amino acids. CDR3 nucleotides: TGCGCCAGCAGCCCGGAGGGCGGCAGGGGGTTAGAGACCCAGTACTTC. Its translation: CASSPEGGRGLETQYF. The full variable domain, in which reference TRBV5-1 and TRBJ2-5 provide the parts outside the CDR3, is KAGVTQTPRYLIKTRGQQVTLSCSPISGHRSVSWYQQTPGQGLQFLFEYFSETQRNKGNFPGRFSGRQFSNSRSEMNVSTLELGDSALYLCASSPEGGRGLETQYFGPGTRLLVL.

The CDR3 DNA is TGTGCCAGTAGTTTGCGACAGGGGGGTCGAACTGAAGCTTTCTTT. Its protein is CASSLRQGGRTEAFF. The chain carries TRBV19 and TRBJ1-1, with 9 bases lining up with TRBD1. There are 15 residues in the CDR3. CDR1 is LNHDA, CDR2 SQIVND, per germline (reference sequence). V lost 5 bases to trimming and J lost 5 bases; unmatched junction nucleotides: 9. The complete variable domain, with remaining parts taken from reference TRBV19 and TRBJ1-1, reads DGGITQSPKYLFRKEGQNVTLSCEQNLNHDAMYWYRQDPGQGLRLIYYSQIVNDFQKGDIAEGYSVSREKKESFPLTVTSAQKNPTAFYLCASSLRQGGRTEAFFGQGTRLTVV.

The count of this clone is one. The V and J genes are TRBV5-1 and TRBJ2-1, with 10 positions matching TRBD2. The CDR3 has 20 amino acids. Trimming at V came to 1 base and at J to 0 bases, leaving 13 bases not matched to a gene. Germline V gives CDR1 SGHRS, CDR2 YFSETQ. CDR3: CASSLRASGRSQSSYNEQFF. For the CDR3, the DNA is TGCGCCAGCAGCTTGCGGGCTAGCGGGAGAAGTCAAAGCTCCTACAATGAGCAGTTCTTC.

The J gene is TRBJ2-1, the V gene TRBV5-1; D call uncertain. Germline assignment: CDR1 SGHRS and CDR2 YFSETQ. The V end lost 0 bases, the J end lost 6 bases, and 16 bases lay between the germline ends. The CDR3 sequence is 16 residues long. Written as DNA, the CDR3 is TGCGCCAGCAGCTTGGTGGTGTCCGGCACGGCCAATGAGCAGTTCTTC. Translation: CASSLVVSGTANEQFF.

The chain couples TRBV7-9 to TRBJ2-6; TRBD2 might be the D (5 bases). The CDR3 runs 16 residues. Germline CDR1 and CDR2: SEHNR and FQNEAQ (reference sequence). Trimming took 4 bases from V and 0 from J, leaving 10 bases between them. This CDR3 reads CASSSSGDSGANVLTF. As DNA, the CDR3 is TGTGCCAGCAGCTCGTCCGGGGACTCTGGGGCCAACGTCCTGACTTTC.

The chain is built from TRBV28 and TRBJ1-4, with 9 bases identical to TRBD1. The CDR3 contains 14 residues. Trimming took 5 bases from V and 8 from J; bases not matched to a gene: 6. Germline V gene data show CDR1 as MDHEN and CDR2 as SYDVKM. The CDR3 sequence is CASSKQGAREKLFF. The CDR3 DNA reads as TGTGCCAGCAGTAAACAGGGGGCCAGGGAAAAACTGTTTTTT.

This clone has a single count. V is TRBV11-2 and J is TRBJ2-7; 8 nucleotides agree with TRBD1. The CDR3 has 15 amino acids. V was clipped by 3 bases and J by 5 bases; unmatched bases: 9. From germline, CDR1 is SGHAT and CDR2 FQNNGV. The CDR3 spells CASSLSRDRQDEQYF. The CDR3 nucleotides are TGTGCCAGCAGCTTGAGCAGGGACAGGCAGGACGAGCAGTACTTC.

The CDR3 here is CASSIQASSGNTIYF. CDR3 nucleotide sequence: TGTGCCAGTAGTATACAGGCCAGCTCTGGAAACACCATATATTTT. The rearrangement uses TRBV19 and TRBJ1-3; no definite D call. V dropped 2 bases and J dropped 0 bases, with 8 bases sitting between them. Germline V gives CDR1 LNHDA, CDR2 SQIVND (reference sequence). CDR3 size: 15 residues.

The chain recombines TRBV18 with TRBJ2-3, with 7 bases fitting TRBD1. Germline CDR1 KGHSH, CDR2 LQKENI. This CDR3 spans 14 amino acids. V was clipped by 6 bases and J by 2 bases; unmatched bases: 5. CDR3 loop: CASSPGTVTDTQYF. CDR3 DNA sequence: TGTGCCAGCTCGCCAGGGACAGTCACAGATACGCAGTATTTT.

The DNA for the CDR3 is TGTGCCAGCAGCTTAAGCCCCCCTCCCGGGGAGCTGTTTTTT. Translation: CASSLSPPPGELFF. The chain carries TRBV7-3 and TRBJ2-2, with no clear D. This CDR3 region has 14 residues. In germline, CDR1 is SGHTA, CDR2 FQGTGA. V was shortened by 1 base and J by 6 bases, with 9 bases between the two germline ends.

This clone has a single count. The rearrangement uses TRBV7-9 and TRBJ1-4; D gene ambiguous. The CDR3 spans 16 residues. Per germline, CDR1 SEHNR and CDR2 FQNEAQ (reference sequence). Trimming removed 5 bases at V and 0 bases at J, with 13 bases between. CDR3 in amino acids: CASSRERQATNEKLFF. Written as DNA, the CDR3 is TGTGCCAGCAGCCGCGAACGGCAGGCAACTAATGAAAAACTGTTTTTT. The whole variable domain, filled in from reference TRBV7-9 and TRBJ1-4, reads DTGVSQNPRHKITKRGQNVTFRCDPISEHNRLYWYRQTLGQGPEFLTYFQNEAQLEKSRLLSDRFSAERPKGSFSTLEIQRTEQGDSAMYLCASSRERQATNEKLFFGSGTQLSVL.